The 4 T cell receptor beta chains below come from one sample, sequenced in a study of cytomegalovirus exposure and HLA in healthy donors. Both 60 Vbeta primers and 13 Jbeta primers went into the PCR. The protocol was immunoSEQ multiplex PCR, while the TCRdb copy is restricted to in-frame clones and leaves out a portion. This table has about 67,000 clones, about three quarters appearing once. The sample comprised PBMCs. These receptor sequences come from a man aged 35 to 55 in good health and CMV-seronegative.

In its sample, this clone was seen a few times. This sequence joins TRBV11-2 and TRBJ1-5; 12 bases are a match to TRBD1. CDR1 and CDR2 (germline): SGHAT, FQNNGV. V shed 5 bases and J 7 bases; nucleotides not matched to a gene: 3. There are 14 residues in the CDR3. CDR3 nucleotides: TGTGCCAGCAGCAGGGACAGGGGGCAACAGCCCCAGCATTTT. Translation gives CASSRDRGQQPQHF.

The V gene is TRBV21-1, the J gene TRBJ1-6. TRBV21-1 is tagged as a pseudogene. This CDR3 spans 13 amino acids. The CDR3 DNA reads as TGTGCCAGCCTCGGTTCATATAATTCACCCCTCCACTTT. Amino acids: CASLGSYNSPLHF.

This chain uses TRBV28 with TRBJ2-1; 8 positions agree with TRBD2. Trimming at V came to 3 bases and at J to 7 bases, leaving 2 bases not matched to a gene. This CDR3 is built from 13 residues. Germline V gives CDR1 MDHEN, CDR2 SYDVKM. The CDR3 reads CASSFGGANEQFF. DNA of the CDR3: TGTGCCAGCAGTTTCGGGGGGGCAAATGAGCAGTTCTTC.

V usage is TRBV7-2 and J usage is TRBJ2-7; D perhaps matches TRBD2 (6 bases). V gave up 1 base and J gave up 7 bases, with 23 bases separating them. This CDR3 has 17 residues. CDR1 and CDR2 from the germline V gene are SGHTA and FQGNSA. The CDR3 is CASSLDPPGLGAREQYF. The CDR3 DNA reads TGTGCCAGCAGCTTAGATCCTCCGGGACTCGGGGCCCGGGAGCAGTACTTC.